The 21 T cell receptor beta chains below come from one sample, sequenced in a study of blood T cell repertoires in COVID-19. TCRdb's copy holds only in-frame clones and misses some; the assay was immunoSEQ multiplex PCR. Among hundreds of thousands of clones listed, roughly nine tenths were seen once. Sequenced sample: peripheral blood. These receptors were obtained from a man aged 60-69 years who had recovered from COVID-19.

This chain uses TRBV5-1 with TRBJ2-2; 12 nucleotides align to TRBD2. With 4 bases clipped from V and 6 bases from J, the junction kept 13 bases outside the gene matches. Germline CDR1 and CDR2: SGHRS and YFSETQ. The CDR3 covers 18 residues. The CDR3 protein is CASSATAILAGGPGELFF. Here the CDR3 DNA reads TGCGCCAGCAGCGCGACTGCGATCCTAGCGGGGGGGCCCGGGGAGCTGTTTTTT.

CDR3 loop: CASSQTSTRTDTQYF. The CDR3 nucleotides are TGCGCCAGCAGCCAAACTAGCACCCGCACAGATACGCAGTATTTT. The rearrangement uses TRBV5-1 and TRBJ2-3; a weak D match, TRBD2 (6 bases). The CDR3 is 15 residues long. V lost 4 bases, J lost 1 base, and 13 bases lay in between. The germline V gene encodes CDR1 SGHRS and CDR2 YFSETQ. Based on the CDR3 plus reference TRBV5-1 and TRBJ2-3, the full variable domain is KAGVTQTPRYLIKTRGQQVTLSCSPISGHRSVSWYQQTPGQGLQFLFEYFSETQRNKGNFPGRFSGRQFSNSRSEMNVSTLELGDSALYLCASSQTSTRTDTQYFGPGTRLTVL.

The J gene is TRBJ2-2, the V gene TRBV6-5; D remains unclear. The CDR3 consists of 13 residues. Germline V lookup: CDR1 MNHEY, CDR2 SVGAGI. Trimming removed 4 bases from V and 6 bases from J, with 9 bases in between. CDR3 residues: CASSLPVAGELFF. The DNA for the CDR3 is TGTGCCAGCAGTTTACCAGTCGCCGGGGAGCTGTTTTTT.

The genes are TRBV9 and TRBJ1-2, with 9 bases lining up with TRBD1. Per the germline V gene, CDR1 is SGDLS and CDR2 is YYNGEE. The CDR3 is 16 amino acids. After removal of 3 bases from V and 1 base from J, the junction contained 7 bases not matched to a gene. The chain's CDR3 is CASSAPRTGDNYGYTF. The CDR3 DNA reads as TGTGCCAGCAGCGCGCCGCGGACAGGGGATAACTATGGCTACACCTTC.

This sequence joins TRBV5-1 and TRBJ1-3; no firm D call. The V end was cut by 4 bases, the J end by 0 bases, with 11 bases between. Germline CDR1 SGHRS, CDR2 YFSETQ. CDR3 length: 15 residues. The DNA of the CDR3 is TGCGCCAGCAGCCGGAACAGTTTCTCTGGAAACACCATATATTTT. Its protein product is CASSRNSFSGNTIYF.

This chain links TRBV14 with TRBJ1-2; 7 nucleotides agree with TRBD1. Germline V gives CDR1 SGHDN, CDR2 FVKESK. The CDR3 runs to 14 residues. V lost 4 bases to trimming and J lost 4 bases; unmatched junction nucleotides: 6. CDR3 in amino acids: CASSLSGTVYGYTF. The CDR3, as DNA: TGTGCCAGCAGCCTTTCCGGGACAGTCTATGGCTACACCTTC.

V is TRBV4-1 and J is TRBJ1-5; 11 positions agree with TRBD1. This CDR3 is 18 amino acids long. The V segment lost 0 bases and the J segment 6 bases; nucleotides outside the gene matches: 10. The germline V gene has CDR1 MGHRA and CDR2 YSYEKL. As DNA, the CDR3 is TGCGCCAGCAGCCAAGATTTGTACACGGACAGGGGGCTTCAGCCCCAGCATTTT. Protein sequence: CASSQDLYTDRGLQPQHF.

This clone was detected a few times. The V call is TRBV3-1 (or the pseudogene TRBV3-2), the J call TRBJ1-1; the D is unclear. With 3 bases removed from V and 1 base from J, the gap between germline ends came to 6 bases. From germline, CDR1 is LGHDT and CDR2 YNNKEL (reference sequence). The CDR3 is 13 residues long. CDR3 in amino acids: CASSHAGNTEAFF. The CDR3 nucleotides read TGTGCCAGCAGCCATGCAGGGAACACTGAAGCTTTCTTT.

This clone was found once. The J gene is TRBJ2-2, the V gene TRBV18; weak D call: TRBD2 (6 bases). CDR1 is KGHSH and CDR2 is LQKENI in the germline V gene. The CDR3 spans 15 residues. Trimming removed 6 bases from V and 3 bases from J, with 14 bases in between. The CDR3 DNA is TGTGCCAGCTCGTCCAGACTAGTAGACACCGGGGAGCTGTTTTTT. Translating gives CASSSRLVDTGELFF.

The chain couples TRBV2 to TRBJ2-5; D perhaps matches TRBD1 (7 bases). The CDR3 consists of 12 residues. V was trimmed by 7 bases and J by 5 bases, leaving 11 bases between them. CDR1 and CDR2 from the germline V gene are SNHLY and FYNNEI. The DNA for the CDR3 is TGTGCCAGCAAGGAGGGGGCGGAGACCCAGTACTTC. Encoded protein: CASKEGAETQYF.

This chain joins TRBV6-5 and TRBJ2-7; weak D call: TRBD1 (6 bases). CDR1 is MNHEY, CDR2 SVGAGI, per germline. V lost 6 bases, J lost 4 bases, and 16 bases lay in between. The CDR3 contains 14 residues. In nucleotides, the CDR3 is TGTGCCAGCAGCCGTACGCCAGGGGCATACGAGCAGTACTTC. Amino acid sequence: CASSRTPGAYEQYF.

The V and J genes are TRBV4-1 and TRBJ2-1; 9 nucleotides match TRBD2. CDR1 is MGHRA, CDR2 YSYEKL, per germline. With V trimmed by 3 bases and J by 0 bases, 6 bases remained unmatched. The CDR3 runs to 17 residues. The CDR3 reads CASSHQIAGVSYNEQFF. The CDR3 DNA is TGCGCCAGCAGCCACCAAATAGCGGGGGTCTCCTACAATGAGCAGTTCTTC.

The rearrangement links TRBV9 to TRBJ1-1; D is undetermined. CDR1 SGDLS and CDR2 YYNGEE come from the germline V gene. This CDR3 is built from 14 residues. With 6 bases removed from V and 1 base from J, the gap between germline ends came to 13 bases. The DNA of the CDR3 is TGTGCCAGCAAGCGTGGGTTTGGGAACACTGAAGCTTTCTTT. Residues: CASKRGFGNTEAFF.

This chain joins TRBV6-5 and TRBJ1-5, with D uncertain. This CDR3 has 16 amino acids. The V and J ends lost 2 bases and 7 bases respectively, with 18 bases between them. The germline CDR1 and CDR2 sequences are MNHEY and SVGAGI. DNA of the CDR3: TGTGCCAGCAGTTACAAATTCTCGGGGTCGGAGCAGCCCCAGCATTTT. It is translated as CASSYKFSGSEQPQHF.

This chain uses TRBV6-5 with TRBJ1-3, with 7 bases aligning to TRBD1. Germline values: CDR1 MNHEY, CDR2 SVGAGI. The CDR3 is 14 amino acids. V was clipped by 6 bases and J by 3 bases; unmatched bases: 5. The CDR3 sequence: CASRRQGSGNTIYF. CDR3 sequence (DNA): TGTGCCAGCAGACGACAGGGAAGTGGAAACACCATATATTTT.

The rearrangement uses TRBV28 and TRBJ1-6; unclear D gene. Trimming stripped 3 bases from V and 7 bases from J, with 10 bases between. The CDR3 extends over 14 amino acids. Germline CDR1 MDHEN, CDR2 SYDVKM. CDR3 region: CASSFRGTNSPLHF. CDR3 nucleotide sequence: TGTGCCAGCAGTTTTCGGGGTACCAATTCACCCCTCCACTTT. Full variable domain (remainder filled in from reference TRBV28 and TRBJ1-6): DVKVTQSSRYLVKRTGEKVFLECVQDMDHENMFWYRQDPGLGLRLIYFSYDVKMKEKGDIPEGYSVSREKKERFSLILESASTNQTSMYLCASSFRGTNSPLHFGNGTRLTVT.

V gene TRBV3-1 (or the pseudogene TRBV3-2) combines with J gene TRBJ1-2; TRBD1 agrees at 10 bases. CDR3 length: 15 residues. The ends lost 1 base at V and 4 bases at J; junction bases unmatched: 3. CDR1 and CDR2 from the germline V gene are LGHDT and YNNKEL (reference sequence). In nucleotides, the CDR3 is TGTGCCAGCAGCCAAGGACAGGGGGCGTTCTATGGCTACACCTTC. This encodes CASSQGQGAFYGYTF.

The CDR3 bases are TGTGCCAGCTCAGAGAGTTTAGTCACCGGGGAGCTGTTTTTT. This translates into CASSESLVTGELFF. The rearrangement uses TRBV18 and TRBJ2-2; D uncertain. The germline CDR1 and CDR2 sequences are KGHSH and LQKENI. The CDR3 has 14 residues. Deletions cut 5 bases from V and 4 bases from J, with 11 bases between. Full variable domain (remainder filled in from reference TRBV18 and TRBJ2-2): NAGVMQNPRHLVRRRGQEARLRCSPMKGHSHVYWYRQLPEEGLKFMVYLQKENIIDESGMPKERFSAEFPKEGPSILRIQQVVRGDSAAYFCASSESLVTGELFFGEGSRLTVL.

This rearrangement joins TRBV6-1 to TRBJ1-2, with TRBD1 as a possible D gene (6 bases). The CDR3 sequence is 15 residues long. The ends were cut back, 2 bases at V and 2 bases at J, with 12 bases in the middle. Germline lookup yields CDR1 MNHNS and CDR2 SASEGT. The CDR3 is CASSESSTGNYGYTF. CDR3 DNA sequence: TGTGCCAGCAGTGAAAGTAGCACAGGGAACTATGGCTACACCTTC.

A single count supports this clone. The rearrangement uses TRBV10-2 and TRBJ1-5; 10 bases are shared with TRBD1. The CDR3 has 15 residues. CDR1 WSHSY and CDR2 SAAADI come from the germline V gene. V dropped 6 bases and J dropped 5; count of bases not matched to a gene: 7. In DNA form, the CDR3 reads TGCGCCAGCAGCTCCGGGACAGGGGTTTATCAGCCCCAGCATTTT. Amino acid sequence: CASSSGTGVYQPQHF.

This chain uses TRBV27 with TRBJ2-1; TRBD1 aligns across 11 bases. Germline values: CDR1 MNHEY, CDR2 SMNVEV (reference sequence). V dropped 4 bases and J dropped 8; count of bases not matched to a gene: 7. CDR3 size: 15 residues. The chain's CDR3 is CASSSPGQGGDEQFF. CDR3 nucleotides: TGTGCCAGCAGTTCCCCGGGACAGGGGGGCGATGAGCAGTTCTTC.